A selection of T cell receptor beta chains follows, all from one sample in a study of response to subunit inactivated influenza vaccine. Using its own MiXCR run on the RT-PCR reads, TCRdb lists one record per CDR3 protein. The data contain about 540,000 distinct CDR3 sequences, roughly 23% of them singletons. The same sample was also used in a study of T cells expressing NK-cell markers.

Source: CD4+ T cells sorted from PBMCs, taken 11 to 12 days after vaccination. The receptors stem from a man in his fifties or sixties who received an inactivated influenza vaccine. Both conserved end residues are trimmed from each CDR3.

TRBV10-3	TRBJ2-3	ASVGPSTDTQY
TRBV3-1	TRBJ2-3	ASSPYGNTDTQY
TRBV11-2	TRBJ2-7	ASSWDRGLSEQY
TRBV4-2	TRBJ2-1	ASSQEPSGGPYNEQF
TRBV4-3	TRBJ1-3	ASSRVEGAAGNTIY
TRBV18	TRBJ2-7	ASSPGQGFIRDYEQY
TRBV2	TRBJ2-3	ASRERTGEADTQY
TRBV7-2	TRBJ2-3	ASARGGRTDTQY
TRBV6-6	TRBJ2-7	ASSSSGHGEQY
TRBV5-1	TRBJ2-7	ASSSRPYEQY
TRBV12-3/TRBV12-4	TRBJ2-7	ASSFQVVWGASYEQY
TRBV10-3	TRBJ1-1	AISVAGANTEAF
TRBV18	TRBJ1-1	ASSPVTGWGNTEAF
TRBV9	TRBJ2-5	ASSATSGRETQY
TRBV15	TRBJ2-7	ATSKLGPSYEQY
TRBV7-9	TRBJ2-1	ASSPTGWNEQF